This TCR beta chain was identified in a study of shared clonotypes between healthy human individuals. Study observations and caveats: Sequencing depth was a factor that was expected to affect clonotype sharing among donors. The researchers took only blood, and tissue repertoires probably look different.

Trimming removed 4 bases at V and 1 base at J, with 16 bases between. CDR3 length equals 16 residues. Germline V gene sequence: CDR1 LNHDA, CDR2 SQIVND (reference sequence). Terminally differentiated effector memory CD45RA+ cells were left out of the naive CD8 fraction, which was CD45RO-negative and positively selected for CCR7. Participating donors were healthy, HIV-negative adults free of recent acute infections or vaccinations. Worth noting for this clone: Its cognate antigen is unknown.

Every subset's genomic DNA went evenly onto several immunoSEQ plates. Clones were sequenced by immunoSEQ multiplex PCR, and TCRdb holds only the in-frame ones, with some missing. The sample lists around 2.1 million clones, roughly 91% seen once, with under 2% in the top ten. The TCR sequence derives from a man in his late teens or twenties in good health. Some clones in this sample may be carry-over from other donors' samples. V usage is TRBV19 and J usage is TRBJ1-1, with a tentative D call TRBD1 (6 bases). Sequenced: naive CD8+ T cells from PBMCs. CDR3 nucleotides: TGTGCCAGTAGTACTTTACTGACAGGTAAGAACACTGAAGCTTTCTTT. Protein sequence: CASSTLLTGKNTEAFF. Supplemented by reference TRBV19 and TRBJ1-1, the full variable domain reads DGGITQSPKYLFRKEGQNVTLSCEQNLNHDAMYWYRQDPGQGLRLIYYSQIVNDFQKGDIAEGYSVSREKKESFPLTVTSAQKNPTAFYLCASSTLLTGKNTEAFFGQGTRLTVV.